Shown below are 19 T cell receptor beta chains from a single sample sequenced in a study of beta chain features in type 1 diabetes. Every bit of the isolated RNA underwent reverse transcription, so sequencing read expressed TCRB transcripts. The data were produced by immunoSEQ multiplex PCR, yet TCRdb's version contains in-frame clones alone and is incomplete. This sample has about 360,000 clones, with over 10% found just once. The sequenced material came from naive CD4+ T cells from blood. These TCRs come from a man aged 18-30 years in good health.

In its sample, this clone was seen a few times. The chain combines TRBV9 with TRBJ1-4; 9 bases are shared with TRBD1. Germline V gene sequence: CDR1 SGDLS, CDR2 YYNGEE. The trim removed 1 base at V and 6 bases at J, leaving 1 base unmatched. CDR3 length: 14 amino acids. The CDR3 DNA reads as TGTGCCAGCAGCGTAAGACAGGGGGATGAAAAACTGTTTTTT. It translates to CASSVRQGDEKLFF. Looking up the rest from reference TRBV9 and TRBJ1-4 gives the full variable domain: DSGVTQTPKHLITATGQRVTLRCSPRSGDLSVYWYQQSLDQGLQFLIQYYNGEERAKGNILERFSAQQFPDLHSELNLSSLELGDSALYFCASSVRQGDEKLFFGSGTQLSVL.

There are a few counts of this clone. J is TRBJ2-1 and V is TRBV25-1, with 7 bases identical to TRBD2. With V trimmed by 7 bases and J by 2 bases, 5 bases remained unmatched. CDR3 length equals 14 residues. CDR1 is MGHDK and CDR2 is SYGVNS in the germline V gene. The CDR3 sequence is CASISAGAYNEQFF. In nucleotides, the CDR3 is TGTGCCAGCATATCCGCGGGAGCCTACAATGAGCAGTTCTTC.

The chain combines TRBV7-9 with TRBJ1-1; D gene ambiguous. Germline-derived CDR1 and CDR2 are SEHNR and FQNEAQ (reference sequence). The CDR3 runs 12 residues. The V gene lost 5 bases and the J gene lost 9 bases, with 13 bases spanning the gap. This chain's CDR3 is CASSLRTGKAFF. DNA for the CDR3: TGTGCCAGCAGCCTCAGGACGGGAAAAGCTTTCTTT.

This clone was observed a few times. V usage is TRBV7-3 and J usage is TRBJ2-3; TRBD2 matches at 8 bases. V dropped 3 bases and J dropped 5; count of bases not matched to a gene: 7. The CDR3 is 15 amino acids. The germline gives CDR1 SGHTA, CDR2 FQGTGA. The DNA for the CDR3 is TGTGCCAGCAGCTTCGCTAGCGGGTCCCAAGATACGCAGTATTTT. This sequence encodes CASSFASGSQDTQYF.

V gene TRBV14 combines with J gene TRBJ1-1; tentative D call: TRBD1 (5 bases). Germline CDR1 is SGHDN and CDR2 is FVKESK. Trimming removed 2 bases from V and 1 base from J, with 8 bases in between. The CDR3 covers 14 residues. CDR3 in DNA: TGTGCCAGCAGCCAACGACAGTGGAACACTGAAGCTTTCTTT. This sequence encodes CASSQRQWNTEAFF. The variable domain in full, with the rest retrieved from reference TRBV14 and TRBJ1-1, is EAGVTQFPSHSVIEKGQTVTLRCDPISGHDNLYWYRRVMGKEIKFLLHFVKESKQDESGMPNNRFLAERTGGTYSTLKVQPAELEDSGVYFCASSQRQWNTEAFFGQGTRLTVV.

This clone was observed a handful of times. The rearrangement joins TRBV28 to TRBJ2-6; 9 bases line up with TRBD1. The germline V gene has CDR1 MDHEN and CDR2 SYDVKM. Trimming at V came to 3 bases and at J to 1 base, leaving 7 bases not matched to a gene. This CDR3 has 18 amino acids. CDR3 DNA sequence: TGTGCCAGCAGTTTTGCGGGGACAGGGACTTCTGGGGCCAACGTCCTGACTTTC. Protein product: CASSFAGTGTSGANVLTF. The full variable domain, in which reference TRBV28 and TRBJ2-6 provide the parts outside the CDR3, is DVKVTQSSRYLVKRTGEKVFLECVQDMDHENMFWYRQDPGLGLRLIYFSYDVKMKEKGDIPEGYSVSREKKERFSLILESASTNQTSMYLCASSFAGTGTSGANVLTFGAGSRLTVL.

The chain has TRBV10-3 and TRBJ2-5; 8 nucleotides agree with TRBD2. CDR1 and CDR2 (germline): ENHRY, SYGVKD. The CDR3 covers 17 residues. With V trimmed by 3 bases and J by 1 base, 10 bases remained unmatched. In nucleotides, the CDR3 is TGTGCCATCAGTGAATCCGGGACTAGACTCCCCCAAGAGACCCAGTACTTC. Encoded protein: CAISESGTRLPQETQYF.

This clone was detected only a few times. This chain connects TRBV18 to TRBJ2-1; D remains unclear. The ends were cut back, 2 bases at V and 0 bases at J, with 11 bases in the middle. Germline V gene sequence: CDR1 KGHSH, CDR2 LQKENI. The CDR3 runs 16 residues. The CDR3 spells CASSPNLMSSYNEQFF. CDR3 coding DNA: TGTGCCAGCTCACCAAACCTCATGAGCTCCTACAATGAGCAGTTCTTC.

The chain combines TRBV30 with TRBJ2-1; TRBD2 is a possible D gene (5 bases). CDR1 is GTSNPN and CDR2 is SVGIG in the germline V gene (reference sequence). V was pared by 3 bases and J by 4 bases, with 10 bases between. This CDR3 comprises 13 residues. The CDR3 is CAWRMREYNEQFF. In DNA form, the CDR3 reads TGTGCCTGGAGGATGAGGGAGTACAATGAGCAGTTCTTC.

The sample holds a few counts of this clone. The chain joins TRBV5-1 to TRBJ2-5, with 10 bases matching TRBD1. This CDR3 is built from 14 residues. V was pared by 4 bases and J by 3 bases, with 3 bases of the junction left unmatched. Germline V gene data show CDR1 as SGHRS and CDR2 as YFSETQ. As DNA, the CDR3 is TGCGCCAGCAGCACCGGGACAGGGGAAGAGACCCAGTACTTC. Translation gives CASSTGTGEETQYF.

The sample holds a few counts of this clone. The DNA of the CDR3 is TGTGCCAGCAGTGTAGACAGGGGGGCAGATACGCAGTATTTT. This encodes CASSVDRGADTQYF. This chain uses TRBV6-1 with TRBJ2-3; 9 bases agree with TRBD1. This CDR3 has 14 amino acids. Germline V lookup: CDR1 MNHNS, CDR2 SASEGT. The V gene end was trimmed by 4 bases and the J gene end by 4 bases; junction bases not matched to a gene: 3.

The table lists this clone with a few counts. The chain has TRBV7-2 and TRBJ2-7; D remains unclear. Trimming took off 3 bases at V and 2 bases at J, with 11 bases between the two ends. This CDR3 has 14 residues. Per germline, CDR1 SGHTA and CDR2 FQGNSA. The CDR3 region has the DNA TGTGCCAGCAGCTTGGAAGCGAGAACCTACGAGCAGTACTTC. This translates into CASSLEARTYEQYF.

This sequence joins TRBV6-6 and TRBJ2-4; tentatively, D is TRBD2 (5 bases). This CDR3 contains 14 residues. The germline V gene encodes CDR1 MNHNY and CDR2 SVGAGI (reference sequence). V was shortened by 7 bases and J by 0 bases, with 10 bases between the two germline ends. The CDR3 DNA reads TGTGCCAGCAATTCCGGACTAGCCAAAAACATTCAGTACTTC. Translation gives CASNSGLAKNIQYF.

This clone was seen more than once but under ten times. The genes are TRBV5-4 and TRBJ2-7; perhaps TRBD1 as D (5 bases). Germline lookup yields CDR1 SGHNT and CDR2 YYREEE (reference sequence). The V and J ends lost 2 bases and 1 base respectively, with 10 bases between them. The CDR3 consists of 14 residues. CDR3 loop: CASSFDSRSYEQYF. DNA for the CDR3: TGTGCCAGCAGCTTCGACAGTAGGTCCTACGAGCAGTACTTC.

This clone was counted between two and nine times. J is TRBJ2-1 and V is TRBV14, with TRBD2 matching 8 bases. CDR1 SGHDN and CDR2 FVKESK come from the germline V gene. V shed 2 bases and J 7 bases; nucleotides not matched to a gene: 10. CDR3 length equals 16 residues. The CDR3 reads CASSQSAGAAGNEQFF. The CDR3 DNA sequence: TGTGCCAGCAGCCAATCAGCGGGAGCGGCTGGAAATGAGCAGTTCTTC.

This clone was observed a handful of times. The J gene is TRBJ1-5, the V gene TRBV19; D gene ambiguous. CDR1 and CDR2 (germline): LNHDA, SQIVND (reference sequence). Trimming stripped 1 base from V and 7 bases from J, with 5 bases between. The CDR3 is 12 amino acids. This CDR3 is CASSIVSQPQHF. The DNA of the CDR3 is TGTGCCAGTAGTATAGTAAGCCAGCCCCAGCATTTT. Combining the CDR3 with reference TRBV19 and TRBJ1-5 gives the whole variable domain DGGITQSPKYLFRKEGQNVTLSCEQNLNHDAMYWYRQDPGQGLRLIYYSQIVNDFQKGDIAEGYSVSREKKESFPLTVTSAQKNPTAFYLCASSIVSQPQHFGDGTRLSIL.

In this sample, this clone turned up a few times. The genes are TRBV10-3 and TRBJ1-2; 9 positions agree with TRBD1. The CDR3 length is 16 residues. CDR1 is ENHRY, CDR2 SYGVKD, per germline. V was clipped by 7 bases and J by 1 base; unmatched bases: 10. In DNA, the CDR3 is TGTGCCATCACCCCGGGACAGGGAGGTGTTAACTATGGCTACACCTTC. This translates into CAITPGQGGVNYGYTF.

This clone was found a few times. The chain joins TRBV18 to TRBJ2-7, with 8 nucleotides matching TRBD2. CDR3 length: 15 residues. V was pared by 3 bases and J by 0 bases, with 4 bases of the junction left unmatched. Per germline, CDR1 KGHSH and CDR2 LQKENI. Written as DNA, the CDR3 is TGTGCCAGCTCACCCACTAGCGGTAGCTCCTACGAGCAGTACTTC. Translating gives CASSPTSGSSYEQYF.

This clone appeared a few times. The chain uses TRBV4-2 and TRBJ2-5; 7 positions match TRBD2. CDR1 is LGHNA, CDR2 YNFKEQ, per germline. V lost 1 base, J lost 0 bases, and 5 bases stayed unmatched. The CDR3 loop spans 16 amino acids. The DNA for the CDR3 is TGTGCCAGCAGCCAAGGTGGTAGCGGGTACCAAGAGACCCAGTACTTC. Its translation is CASSQGGSGYQETQYF.